This TCR beta chain came from a study of cytomegalovirus exposure and HLA in healthy donors. Study-wide background: Tens of millions of unique TCR sequences came from HLA-typed donors in an early release. Findings and caveats of the study: The classifier was said to identify cytomegalovirus status with high specificity and sensitivity. CMV antigen specificity was confirmed in vitro for three CMV-associated chains.

PCR was performed using 60 Vbeta and 13 Jbeta primers. Data came from immunoSEQ multiplex PCR; TCRdb stores just in-frame clones and leaves some out. The sample shows approximately 150,000 clones, around nine tenths of them seen only once. A note on this clone: Its target is not known.

Trimming pared 1 base from V and 0 bases from J, leaving 7 bases between. Germline V lookup: CDR1 LGHNA, CDR2 YNFKEQ. The CDR3 is 15 residues long. Sequencing used PBMCs. The TCR originated in a woman in her 30s in good health and CMV-seronegative. V and J are TRBV4-2 and TRBJ2-1; D ambiguous. CDR3 nucleotide sequence: TGTGCCAGCAGCCAAGCCCAGGACTCCTACAATGAGCAGTTCTTC. It translates to CASSQAQDSYNEQFF.